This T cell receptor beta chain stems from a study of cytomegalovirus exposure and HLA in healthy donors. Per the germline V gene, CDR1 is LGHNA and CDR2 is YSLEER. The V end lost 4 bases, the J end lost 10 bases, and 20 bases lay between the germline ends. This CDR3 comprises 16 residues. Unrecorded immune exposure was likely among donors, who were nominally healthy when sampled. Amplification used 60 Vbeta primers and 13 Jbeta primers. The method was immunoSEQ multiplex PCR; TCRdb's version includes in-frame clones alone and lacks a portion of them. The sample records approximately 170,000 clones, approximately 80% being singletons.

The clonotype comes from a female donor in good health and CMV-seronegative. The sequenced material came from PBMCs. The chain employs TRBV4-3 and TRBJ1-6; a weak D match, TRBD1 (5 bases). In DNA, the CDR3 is TGCGCCAGCAGCCTCACCGCGATAGTAGGGGAATCACCCCTCCACTTT. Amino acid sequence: CASSLTAIVGESPLHF.